This is a list of T cell receptor beta chains from one sample in a study of cytomegalovirus exposure and HLA in healthy donors. The data were produced by immunoSEQ multiplex PCR, yet TCRdb's version contains in-frame clones alone and is incomplete. This table has roughly 160,000 clones, approximately 71% appearing once. Sample: PBMCs. Receptors were obtained from a woman younger than 30 in good health and CMV-seropositive. CDR3s include the opening cysteine and the closing phenylalanine or tryptophan. Fields, in order: D gene, V gene, clone size, J gene, CDR3 protein, CDR3 DNA. A D gene is named only where the DNA matches it firmly. Expanded clones get a size class; other rows say once, few or many, or leave the size out.

d_gene: .
v_gene: TRBV4-1
abundance: once
j_gene: TRBJ1-1
CDR3aa: CASSQERTINEAFF
CDR3nt: TGCGCCAGCAGCCAAGAACGGACAATAAATGAAGCTTTCTTT

d_gene: TRBD2
v_gene: TRBV30
abundance: .
j_gene: TRBJ2-1
CDR3aa: CAWSGVAGGSPRSYNEQFF
CDR3nt: TGTGCCTGGAGTGGGGTAGCGGGGGGCTCTCCAAGATCCTACAATGAGCAGTTCTTC

d_gene: TRBD1
v_gene: TRBV6-5
abundance: .
j_gene: TRBJ1-3
CDR3aa: CASSYSGGGSGNTIYF
CDR3nt: TGTGCCAGCAGTTACTCAGGGGGCGGCTCTGGAAACACCATATATTTT

d_gene: .
v_gene: TRBV7-9
abundance: .
j_gene: TRBJ1-5
CDR3aa: CASSLDRVGNQPQHF
CDR3nt: TGTGCCAGCAGCTTAGATCGGGTTGGCAATCAGCCCCAGCATTTT

d_gene: .
v_gene: TRBV9
abundance: few
j_gene: TRBJ1-2
CDR3aa: CASSVWEGYTF
CDR3nt: TGTGCCAGCAGCGTATGGGAGGGCTACACCTTC

d_gene: TRBD1
v_gene: TRBV25-1
abundance: once
j_gene: TRBJ1-2
CDR3aa: CASSESVARTGGDYGYTF
CDR3nt: TGTGCCAGCAGTGAATCGGTCGCCCGGACAGGGGGCGACTATGGCTACACCTTC

d_gene: .
v_gene: TRBV7-6
abundance: .
j_gene: TRBJ2-2
CDR3aa: CASSPEGWPGGELFF
CDR3nt: TGTGCCAGCAGCCCGGAGGGCTGGCCGGGCGGGGAGCTGTTTTTT

d_gene: .
v_gene: TRBV9
abundance: .
j_gene: TRBJ2-3
CDR3aa: CASSPGTGDTQYF
CDR3nt: TGTGCCAGCAGCCCGGGGACTGGAGATACGCAGTATTTT

d_gene: TRBD1
v_gene: TRBV7-2
abundance: .
j_gene: TRBJ1-6
CDR3aa: CASSFGGQGNSPLHF
CDR3nt: TGTGCCAGCAGCTTTGGTGGACAGGGTAATTCACCCCTCCACTTT

d_gene: TRBD1
v_gene: TRBV4-3
abundance: few
j_gene: TRBJ2-3
CDR3aa: CASSQDSGQGTDTQYF
CDR3nt: TGCGCCAGCAGCCAAGACTCGGGACAGGGCACAGATACGCAGTATTTT

d_gene: .
v_gene: TRBV7-2
abundance: .
j_gene: TRBJ2-1
CDR3aa: CATKELGPEQFF
CDR3nt: TGTGCCACCAAAGAACTAGGGCCCGAGCAGTTCTTC

d_gene: TRBD1
v_gene: TRBV5-1
abundance: .
j_gene: TRBJ1-1
CDR3aa: CASSPKGQGGLGAFF
CDR3nt: TGCGCCAGCAGCCCAAAGGGACAGGGCGGGCTGGGAGCTTTCTTT

d_gene: .
v_gene: TRBV29-1
abundance: once
j_gene: TRBJ2-1
CDR3aa: CSVFRTSGVNEQFF
CDR3nt: TGCAGCGTTTTTAGGACCTCGGGGGTCAATGAGCAGTTCTTC

d_gene: TRBD1
v_gene: TRBV30
abundance: .
j_gene: TRBJ2-5
CDR3aa: CAWSVSRGGWETQYF
CDR3nt: TGTGCCTGGAGTGTATCGAGAGGGGGCTGGGAGACCCAGTACTTC

d_gene: TRBD2
v_gene: TRBV6-4
abundance: few
j_gene: TRBJ2-2
CDR3aa: CASSSGGGTGELFF
CDR3nt: TGTGCCAGCAGTAGCGGGGGCGGCACCGGGGAGCTGTTTTTT

d_gene: .
v_gene: TRBV7-9
abundance: .
j_gene: TRBJ2-5
CDR3aa: CASSPSAEETQYF
CDR3nt: TGTGCCAGCAGCCCCTCGGCGGAAGAGACCCAGTACTTC

d_gene: .
v_gene: TRBV7-2
abundance: .
j_gene: TRBJ2-7
CDR3aa: CASSPQGGVNEQYF
CDR3nt: TGTGCCAGCAGCCCCCAGGGCGGGGTAAACGAGCAGTACTTC

d_gene: TRBD2
v_gene: TRBV4-2
abundance: once
j_gene: TRBJ2-1
CDR3aa: CASSQVGSGGVTEQFF
CDR3nt: TGTGCCAGCAGCCAAGTGGGGAGCGGGGGGGTGACTGAGCAGTTCTTC

d_gene: .
v_gene: TRBV30
abundance: .
j_gene: TRBJ2-1
CDR3aa: CAWSVPNLREQFF
CDR3nt: TGTGCCTGGAGTGTCCCCAACTTACGTGAGCAGTTCTTC

d_gene: .
v_gene: TRBV2
abundance: few
j_gene: TRBJ1-1
CDR3aa: CASRAAEEAFF
CDR3nt: TGTGCCAGCAGGGCGGCGGAAGAAGCTTTCTTT

d_gene: TRBD1
v_gene: TRBV6-1
abundance: .
j_gene: TRBJ1-3
CDR3aa: CAIGRQGLGGNTIYF
CDR3nt: TGTGCCATCGGGAGACAGGGTCTGGGTGGAAACACCATATATTTT

d_gene: .
v_gene: TRBV2
abundance: .
j_gene: TRBJ1-6
CDR3aa: CASSDTNSPLHF
CDR3nt: TGTGCCAGCAGCGACACGAATTCACCCCTCCACTTT

d_gene: .
v_gene: TRBV7-6
abundance: .
j_gene: TRBJ2-7
CDR3aa: CASSLTDSSYEQYF
CDR3nt: TGTGCCAGCAGCTTAACCGACAGTTCCTACGAGCAGTACTTC

d_gene: .
v_gene: TRBV7-2
abundance: .
j_gene: TRBJ2-7
CDR3aa: CASSDRLGNEQYF
CDR3nt: TGTGCCAGCAGCGACCGACTAGGAAACGAGCAGTACTTC

d_gene: TRBD1
v_gene: TRBV18
abundance: few
j_gene: TRBJ2-7
CDR3aa: CASSKTGQGVYEQYF
CDR3nt: TGTGCCAGCTCAAAGACGGGACAGGGAGTCTACGAGCAGTACTTC

d_gene: .
v_gene: TRBV7-6
abundance: .
j_gene: TRBJ2-1
CDR3aa: CASSQTGYNEQFF
CDR3nt: TGTGCCAGCAGCCAGACAGGTTACAATGAGCAGTTCTTC

d_gene: .
v_gene: TRBV5-4
abundance: .
j_gene: TRBJ2-3
CDR3aa: CASRDGGSSTDTQYF
CDR3nt: TGTGCCAGCAGAGACGGGGGTTCTAGCACAGATACGCAGTATTTT

d_gene: .
v_gene: TRBV7-3
abundance: .
j_gene: TRBJ2-7
CDR3aa: CASSLTRGEQYF
CDR3nt: TGTGCCAGCAGCTTAACAAGGGGCGAGCAGTACTTC